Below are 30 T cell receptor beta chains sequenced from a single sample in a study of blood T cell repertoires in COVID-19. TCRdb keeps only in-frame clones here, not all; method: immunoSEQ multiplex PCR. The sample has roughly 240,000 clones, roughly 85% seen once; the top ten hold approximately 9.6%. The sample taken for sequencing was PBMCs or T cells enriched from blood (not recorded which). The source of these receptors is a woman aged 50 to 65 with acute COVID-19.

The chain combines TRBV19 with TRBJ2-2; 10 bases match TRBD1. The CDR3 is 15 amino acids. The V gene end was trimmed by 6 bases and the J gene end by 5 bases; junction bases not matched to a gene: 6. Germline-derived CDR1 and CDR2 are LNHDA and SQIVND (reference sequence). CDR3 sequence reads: CASRTPGQGTGELFF. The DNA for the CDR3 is TGTGCCAGTAGGACTCCGGGACAGGGGACCGGGGAGCTGTTTTTT.

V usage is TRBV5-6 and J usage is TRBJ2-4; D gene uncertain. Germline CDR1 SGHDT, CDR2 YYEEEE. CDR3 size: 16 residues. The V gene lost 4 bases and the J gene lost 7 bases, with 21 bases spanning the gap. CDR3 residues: CASSVDSGFYNNIQYF. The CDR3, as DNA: TGTGCCAGCAGCGTTGATTCCGGGTTCTACAACAACATTCAGTACTTC.

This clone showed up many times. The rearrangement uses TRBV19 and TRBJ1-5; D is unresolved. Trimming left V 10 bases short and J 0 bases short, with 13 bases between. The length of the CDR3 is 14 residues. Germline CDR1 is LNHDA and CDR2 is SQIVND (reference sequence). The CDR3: CATEVANSNQPQHF. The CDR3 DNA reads TGTGCCACCGAAGTCGCTAATAGCAATCAGCCCCAGCATTTT.

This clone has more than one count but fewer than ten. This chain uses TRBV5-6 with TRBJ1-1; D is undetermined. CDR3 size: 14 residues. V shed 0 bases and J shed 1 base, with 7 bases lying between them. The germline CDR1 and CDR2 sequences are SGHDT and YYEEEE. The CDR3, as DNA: TGTGCCAGCAGCTTGGTGGGCAGGAACACTGAAGCTTTCTTT. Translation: CASSLVGRNTEAFF.

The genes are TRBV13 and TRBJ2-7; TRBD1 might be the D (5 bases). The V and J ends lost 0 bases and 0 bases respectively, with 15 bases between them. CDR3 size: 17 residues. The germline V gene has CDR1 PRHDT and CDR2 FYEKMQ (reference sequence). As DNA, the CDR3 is TGTGCCAGCAGCTTAGGACAGGCCACTATCAGCTCCTACGAGCAGTACTTC. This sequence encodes CASSLGQATISSYEQYF.

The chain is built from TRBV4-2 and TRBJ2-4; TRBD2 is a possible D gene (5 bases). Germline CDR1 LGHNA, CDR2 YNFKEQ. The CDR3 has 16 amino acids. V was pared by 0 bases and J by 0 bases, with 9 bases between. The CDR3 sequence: CASSQELRGAKNIQYF. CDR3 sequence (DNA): TGTGCCAGCAGCCAAGAGCTACGGGGAGCCAAAAACATTCAGTACTTC.

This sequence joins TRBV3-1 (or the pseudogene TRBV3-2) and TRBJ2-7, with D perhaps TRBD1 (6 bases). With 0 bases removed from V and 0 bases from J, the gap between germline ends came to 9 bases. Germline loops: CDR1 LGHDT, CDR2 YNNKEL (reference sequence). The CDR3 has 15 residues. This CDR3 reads CASSQEDRGSYEQYF. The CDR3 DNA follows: TGTGCCAGCAGCCAAGAGGACAGAGGCTCCTACGAGCAGTACTTC.

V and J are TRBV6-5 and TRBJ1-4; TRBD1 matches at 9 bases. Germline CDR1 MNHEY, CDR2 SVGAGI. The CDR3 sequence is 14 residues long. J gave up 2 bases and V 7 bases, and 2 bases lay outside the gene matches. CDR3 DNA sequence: TGTGCCAGCATGACAGGGGGGACTAATGAAAAACTGTTTTTT. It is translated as CASMTGGTNEKLFF.

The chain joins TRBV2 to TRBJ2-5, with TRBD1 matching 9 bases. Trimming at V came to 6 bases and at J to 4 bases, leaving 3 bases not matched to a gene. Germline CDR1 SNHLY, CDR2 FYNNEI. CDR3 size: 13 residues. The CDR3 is CASRATGGETQYF. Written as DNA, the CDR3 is TGTGCCAGCAGAGCGACAGGGGGAGAGACCCAGTACTTC.

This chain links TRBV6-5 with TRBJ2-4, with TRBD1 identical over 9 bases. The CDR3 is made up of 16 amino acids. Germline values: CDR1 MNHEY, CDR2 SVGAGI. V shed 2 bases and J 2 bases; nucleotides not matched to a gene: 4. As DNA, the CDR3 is TGTGCCAGCAGTTACGGACAGGGGCCCTCCAAAAACATTCAGTACTTC. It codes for CASSYGQGPSKNIQYF.

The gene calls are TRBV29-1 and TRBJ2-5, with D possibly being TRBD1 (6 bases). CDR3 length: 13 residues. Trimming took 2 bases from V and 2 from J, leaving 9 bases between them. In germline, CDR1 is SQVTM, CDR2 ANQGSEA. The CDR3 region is CSVERQVQETQYF. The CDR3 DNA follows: TGCAGCGTTGAAAGACAGGTTCAAGAGACCCAGTACTTC.

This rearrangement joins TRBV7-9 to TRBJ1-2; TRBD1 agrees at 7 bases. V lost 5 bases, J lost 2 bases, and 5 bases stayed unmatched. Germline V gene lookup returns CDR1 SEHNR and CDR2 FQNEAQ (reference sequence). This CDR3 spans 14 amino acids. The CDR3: CASSRTGQNYGYTF. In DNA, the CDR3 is TGTGCCAGCAGCCGTACGGGACAGAACTATGGCTACACCTTC.

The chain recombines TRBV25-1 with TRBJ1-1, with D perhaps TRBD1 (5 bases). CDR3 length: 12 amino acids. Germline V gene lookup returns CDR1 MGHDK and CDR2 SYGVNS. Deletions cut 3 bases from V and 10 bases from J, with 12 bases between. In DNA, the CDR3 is TGTGCCAGCAGTGAGACCGGTCAGGGAGCTTTCTTT. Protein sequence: CASSETGQGAFF.

The CDR3 DNA reads TGCGCCAGCAGCTCGACGGGGGTTCCCTACGAGCAGTACTTC. Protein: CASSSTGVPYEQYF. The chain joins TRBV5-1 to TRBJ2-7; tentatively, D is TRBD2 (6 bases). Per the germline V gene, CDR1 is SGHRS and CDR2 is YFSETQ. Between the trimmed V and J ends, which lost 3 bases and 2 bases, there was a span of 12 bases. This CDR3 spans 14 amino acids.

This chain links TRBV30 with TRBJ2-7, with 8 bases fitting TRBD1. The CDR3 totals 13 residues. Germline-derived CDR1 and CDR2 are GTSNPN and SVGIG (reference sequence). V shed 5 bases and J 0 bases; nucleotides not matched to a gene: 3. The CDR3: CAWGTGGSYEQYF. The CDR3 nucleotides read TGTGCCTGGGGTACAGGGGGCTCCTACGAGCAGTACTTC.

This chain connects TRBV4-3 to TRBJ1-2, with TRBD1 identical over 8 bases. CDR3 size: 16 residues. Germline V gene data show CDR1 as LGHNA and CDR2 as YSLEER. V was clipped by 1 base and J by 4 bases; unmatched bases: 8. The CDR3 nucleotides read TGCGCCAGCAGCCAAGGGGGGACAGGCGGAGCCTATGGCTACACCTTC. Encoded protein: CASSQGGTGGAYGYTF.

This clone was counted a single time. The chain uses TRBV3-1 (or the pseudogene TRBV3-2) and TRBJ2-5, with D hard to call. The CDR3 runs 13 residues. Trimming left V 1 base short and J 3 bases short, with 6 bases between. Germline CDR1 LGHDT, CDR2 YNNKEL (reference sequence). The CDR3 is CASSQGHEETQYF. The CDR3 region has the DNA TGTGCCAGCAGCCAAGGACACGAAGAGACCCAGTACTTC.

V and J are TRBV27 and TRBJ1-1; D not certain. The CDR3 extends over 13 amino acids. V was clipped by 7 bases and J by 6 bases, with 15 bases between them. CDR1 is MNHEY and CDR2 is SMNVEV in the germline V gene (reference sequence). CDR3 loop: CASTSSGWAEAFF. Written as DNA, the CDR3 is TGTGCCAGCACTTCCTCAGGCTGGGCTGAAGCTTTCTTT.

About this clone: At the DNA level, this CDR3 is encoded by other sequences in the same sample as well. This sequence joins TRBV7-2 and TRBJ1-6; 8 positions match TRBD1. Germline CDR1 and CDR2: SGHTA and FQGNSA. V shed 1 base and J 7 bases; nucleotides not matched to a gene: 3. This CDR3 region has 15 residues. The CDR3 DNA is TGTGCCAGCAGCTTAGGGACAGGGCTAAATTCACCCCTCCACTTT. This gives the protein CASSLGTGLNSPLHF.

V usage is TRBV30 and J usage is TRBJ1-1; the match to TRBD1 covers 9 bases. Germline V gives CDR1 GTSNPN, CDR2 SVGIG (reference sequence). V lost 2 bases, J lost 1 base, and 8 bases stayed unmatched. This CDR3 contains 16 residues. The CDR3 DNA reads TGTGCCTGGAGTACAACCCGGGGACAGGGGAACACTGAAGCTTTCTTT. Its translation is CAWSTTRGQGNTEAFF.

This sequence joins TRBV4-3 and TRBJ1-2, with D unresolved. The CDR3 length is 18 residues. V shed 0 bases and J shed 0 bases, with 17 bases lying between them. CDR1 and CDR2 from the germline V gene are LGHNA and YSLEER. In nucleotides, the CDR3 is TGCGCCAGCAGCCAAGATGGGCATACATTCGCCTCTAACTATGGCTACACCTTC. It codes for CASSQDGHTFASNYGYTF.

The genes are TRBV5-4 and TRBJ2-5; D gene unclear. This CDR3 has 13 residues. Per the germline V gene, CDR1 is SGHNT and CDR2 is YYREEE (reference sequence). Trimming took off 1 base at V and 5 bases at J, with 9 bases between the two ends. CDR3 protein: CASSLYEVETQYF. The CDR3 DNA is TGTGCCAGCAGCTTGTATGAGGTGGAGACCCAGTACTTC.

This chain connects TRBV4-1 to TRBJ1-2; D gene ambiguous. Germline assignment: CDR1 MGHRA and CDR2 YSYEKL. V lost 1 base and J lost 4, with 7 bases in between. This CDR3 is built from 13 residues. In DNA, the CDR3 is TGCGCCAGCAGCCAAGGGCAGTTCTATGGCTACACCTTC. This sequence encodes CASSQGQFYGYTF.

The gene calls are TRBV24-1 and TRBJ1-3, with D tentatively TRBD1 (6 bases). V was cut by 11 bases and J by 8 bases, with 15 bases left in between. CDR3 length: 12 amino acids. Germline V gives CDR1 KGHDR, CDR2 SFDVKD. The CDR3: CAIANRVYTIYF. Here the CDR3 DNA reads TGTGCCATCGCTAACAGGGTTTACACCATATATTTT.

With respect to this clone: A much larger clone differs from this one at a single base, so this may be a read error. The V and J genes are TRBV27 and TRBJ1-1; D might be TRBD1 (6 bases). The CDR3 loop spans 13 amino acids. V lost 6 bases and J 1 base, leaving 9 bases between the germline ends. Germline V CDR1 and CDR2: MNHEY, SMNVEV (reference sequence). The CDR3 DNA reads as TGTGCCAGCAGACCACAGGGGAACACTGAAGCTTTCTTT. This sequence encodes CASRPQGNTEAFF.

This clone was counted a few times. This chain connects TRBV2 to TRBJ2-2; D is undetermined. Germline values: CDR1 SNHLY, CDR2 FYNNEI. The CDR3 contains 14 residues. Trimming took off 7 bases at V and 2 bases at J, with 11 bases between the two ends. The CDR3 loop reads CASKRSQNTGELFF. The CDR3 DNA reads TGTGCCAGCAAGAGAAGCCAAAACACCGGGGAGCTGTTTTTT.

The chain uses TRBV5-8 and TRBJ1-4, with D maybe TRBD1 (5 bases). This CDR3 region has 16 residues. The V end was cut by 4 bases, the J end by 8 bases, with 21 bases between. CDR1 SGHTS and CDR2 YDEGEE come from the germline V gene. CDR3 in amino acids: CASSLIWGGDEEKLFF. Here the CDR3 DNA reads TGTGCCAGCAGCCTAATATGGGGAGGGGACGAGGAAAAACTGTTTTTT. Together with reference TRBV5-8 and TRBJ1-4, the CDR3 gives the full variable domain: EAGVTQSPTHLIKTRGQQATLRCSPISGHTSVYWYQQALGLGLQFLLWYDEGEERNRGNFPPRFSGRQFPNYSSELNVNALELEDSALYLCASSLIWGGDEEKLFFGSGTQLSVL.

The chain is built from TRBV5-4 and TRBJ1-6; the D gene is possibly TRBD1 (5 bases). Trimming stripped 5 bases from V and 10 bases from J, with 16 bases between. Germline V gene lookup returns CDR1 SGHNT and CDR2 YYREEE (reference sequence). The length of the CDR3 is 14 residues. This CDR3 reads CASRPDQGESPLHF. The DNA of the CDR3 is TGTGCCAGCAGACCGGACCAGGGTGAATCACCCCTCCACTTT.

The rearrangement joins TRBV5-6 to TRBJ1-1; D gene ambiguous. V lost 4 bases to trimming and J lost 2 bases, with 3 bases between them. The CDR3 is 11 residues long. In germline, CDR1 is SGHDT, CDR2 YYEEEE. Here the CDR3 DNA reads TGTGCCAGCAGCCGTAACACTGAAGCTTTCTTT. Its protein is CASSRNTEAFF.

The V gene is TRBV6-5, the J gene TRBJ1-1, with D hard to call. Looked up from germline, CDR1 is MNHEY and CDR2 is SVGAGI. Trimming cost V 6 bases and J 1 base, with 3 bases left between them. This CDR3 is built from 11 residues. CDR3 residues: CASSRNTEAFF. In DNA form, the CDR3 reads TGTGCCAGCAGCCGGAACACTGAAGCTTTCTTT.